The 20 T cell receptor beta chains below all came from one sample that was sequenced in a study of CD4 T cells in relation to SARS-CoV-2 and coronaviruses. Only in-frame clones appear in the TCRdb table, and some are missing; sequencing was by immunoSEQ multiplex PCR. The sample yields tens of thousands of clones, roughly nine tenths seen once. Source material: naive CD4+ T cells from PBMCs. Subset denoted: naive CD4+ T cells isolated by negative enrichment. The receptors were gathered from an adult with COVID-19.

There are a few counts of this clone. The genes are TRBV6-5 and TRBJ2-7; D uncertain. This CDR3 comprises 13 residues. Germline V gene lookup returns CDR1 MNHEY and CDR2 SVGAGI. Trimming pared 8 bases from V and 0 bases from J, leaving 11 bases between. CDR3 region: CASCRTGSYEQYF. CDR3 coding DNA: TGTGCCAGCTGCCGGACGGGCTCCTACGAGCAGTACTTC.

The V gene is TRBV7-3, the J gene TRBJ2-3; no definite D call. V gave up 6 bases and J gave up 4 bases, with 8 bases separating them. The germline V gene has CDR1 SGHTA and CDR2 FQGTGA. This CDR3 is built from 12 residues. The CDR3 region is CASSSSADTQYF. The CDR3 nucleotides are TGTGCCAGCAGTTCATCCGCAGATACGCAGTATTTT.

This sequence joins TRBV18 and TRBJ2-5; the D is unclear. Trimming removed 3 bases at V and 1 base at J, with 9 bases between. Germline V lookup: CDR1 KGHSH, CDR2 LQKENI. This CDR3 is 14 amino acids long. The chain's CDR3 is CASSPAAGQETQYF. DNA of the CDR3: TGTGCCAGCTCACCTGCAGCAGGCCAAGAGACCCAGTACTTC.

The chain recombines TRBV19 with TRBJ1-3, with D tentatively TRBD1 (5 bases). Per germline, CDR1 LNHDA and CDR2 SQIVND (reference sequence). The CDR3 has 17 amino acids. V was shortened by 8 bases and J by 0 bases, with 20 bases between the two germline ends. This chain's CDR3 is CASGRAGTGASGNTIYF. In DNA form, the CDR3 reads TGTGCCAGTGGACGTGCTGGTACCGGGGCCTCTGGAAACACCATATATTTT.

This clone appeared a single time. The rearrangement joins TRBV5-4 to TRBJ2-7; the D call may be TRBD1 or TRBD2 (5 bases each). Germline-derived CDR1 and CDR2 are SGHNT and YYREEE (reference sequence). V was trimmed by 5 bases and J by 0 bases, leaving 15 bases between them. The CDR3 has 15 residues. As DNA, the CDR3 is TGTGCCAGCAGTATGGGACCATACAACTCCTACGAGCAGTACTTC. This encodes CASSMGPYNSYEQYF. The complete variable domain, with remaining parts taken from reference TRBV5-4 and TRBJ2-7, reads ETGVTQSPTHLIKTRGQQVTLRCSSQSGHNTVSWYQQALGQGPQFIFQYYREEENGRGNFPPRFSGLQFPNYSSELNVNALELDDSALYLCASSMGPYNSYEQYFGPGTRLTVT.

The chain recombines TRBV28 with TRBJ1-2, with D possibly matching TRBD1 (5 bases). The CDR3 is 15 amino acids. In germline, CDR1 is MDHEN, CDR2 SYDVKM. V was pared by 5 bases and J by 3 bases, with 16 bases between. CDR3 in amino acids: CASSARDRDHYGYTF. CDR3 bases: TGTGCCAGCAGTGCCCGTGACCGGGACCACTATGGCTACACCTTC.

The chain has TRBV24-1 and TRBJ2-6; TRBD1 aligns across 7 bases. Looked up from germline, CDR1 is KGHDR and CDR2 is SFDVKD. The V gene end was trimmed by 3 bases and the J gene end by 2 bases; junction bases not matched to a gene: 0. This CDR3 comprises 15 residues. DNA for the CDR3: TGTGCCACCAGTGATCAGGGGGCTGGGGCCAACGTCCTGACTTTC. It yields the protein CATSDQGAGANVLTF.

The chain links TRBV10-3 to TRBJ2-1, with 8 bases matching TRBD1. The CDR3 is made up of 14 amino acids. The trim removed 1 base at V and 8 bases at J, leaving 4 bases unmatched. The germline gives CDR1 ENHRY, CDR2 SYGVKD. The CDR3 here is CAISEYQGADEQFF. The CDR3 DNA reads TGTGCCATCAGTGAGTATCAGGGGGCTGATGAGCAGTTCTTC.

The chain combines TRBV19 with TRBJ2-3; a possible D gene is TRBD1 (6 bases). This CDR3 region has 15 residues. V was shortened by 7 bases and J by 0 bases, with 14 bases between the two germline ends. Germline V CDR1 and CDR2: LNHDA, SQIVND (reference sequence). The CDR3 nucleotides read TGTGCCAGTACCCCGGGACAACCTAGCACAGATACGCAGTATTTT. Its protein is CASTPGQPSTDTQYF.

The chain combines TRBV18 with TRBJ2-7; TRBD1 might be the D (6 bases). This CDR3 contains 13 residues. Per the germline V gene, CDR1 is KGHSH and CDR2 is LQKENI. V lost 6 bases and J 7 bases, leaving 16 bases between the germline ends. In nucleotides, the CDR3 is TGTGCCAGCTCTCCCTCAGGGGCTTGGGAGCAGTACTTC. Protein sequence: CASSPSGAWEQYF. Using reference TRBV18 and TRBJ2-7 for the parts outside the CDR3, the full variable domain is NAGVMQNPRHLVRRRGQEARLRCSPMKGHSHVYWYRQLPEEGLKFMVYLQKENIIDESGMPKERFSAEFPKEGPSILRIQQVVRGDSAAYFCASSPSGAWEQYFGPGTRLTVT.

The V gene is TRBV5-4, the J gene TRBJ2-3, with TRBD1 identical over 8 bases. Losses at the gene ends were 4 bases for V and 0 bases for J; bases not matched to a gene: 7. The CDR3 spans 16 residues. Germline CDR1 SGHNT, CDR2 YYREEE (reference sequence). As DNA, the CDR3 is TGTGCCAGCAGCAGAACGACAGGGGCTAGCACAGATACGCAGTATTTT. Translation gives CASSRTTGASTDTQYF.

V is TRBV20-1 and J is TRBJ2-2; possible D gene TRBD2, 5 bases. Per the germline V gene, CDR1 is DFQATT and CDR2 is SNEGSKA (reference sequence). The CDR3 contains 16 residues. Trimming shortened V by 3 bases and J by 4 bases, and 18 bases separated the two germline ends. Here the CDR3 DNA reads TGCAGTGCTAGTCTCGCAGGCCGGGGTACCACCGGGGAGCTGTTTTTT. Its translation: CSASLAGRGTTGELFF.

V usage is TRBV6-5 and J usage is TRBJ2-7; D possibly uses TRBD1 or TRBD2 (5 bases each). Germline loops: CDR1 MNHEY, CDR2 SVGAGI. V was cut by 2 bases and J by 9 bases, with 8 bases left in between. The CDR3 sequence is 11 residues long. CDR3 region: CASSYGTGQYF. The CDR3 nucleotides read TGTGCCAGCAGTTACGGGACGGGGCAGTACTTC.

This rearrangement joins TRBV29-1 to TRBJ2-2, with TRBD2 matching over 8 bases. The trim removed 7 bases at V and 2 bases at J, leaving 6 bases unmatched. Germline CDR1 is SQVTM and CDR2 is ANQGSEA. The CDR3 loop spans 14 amino acids. The CDR3 protein is CSARTSSNTGELFF. CDR3 DNA sequence: TGCAGCGCTAGGACTAGCAGTAACACCGGGGAGCTGTTTTTT.

The rearrangement links TRBV30 to TRBJ1-1; 9 bases line up with TRBD1. Germline CDR1 reads GTSNPN; CDR2 reads SVGIG (reference sequence). The CDR3 extends over 17 amino acids. Germline trimming cut 6 bases from V and 0 bases from J; bases unmatched to any gene: 14. The CDR3 spells CACQFRGTGTMNTEAFF. CDR3 bases: TGTGCCTGTCAATTCAGGGGGACAGGGACTATGAACACTGAAGCTTTCTTT.

The chain employs TRBV5-1 and TRBJ2-1, with D perhaps assigned TRBD1 or TRBD2 (5 bases each). The CDR3 runs 13 residues. Germline assignment: CDR1 SGHRS and CDR2 YFSETQ. V lost 4 bases, J lost 8 bases, and 13 bases lay in between. CDR3 bases: TGCGCCAGCAGCCAGGGACGAGGGGATGAGCAGTTCTTC. Amino acid sequence: CASSQGRGDEQFF.

The chain is built from TRBV2 and TRBJ2-3; possibly TRBD2 for D (6 bases). Germline CDR1 is SNHLY and CDR2 is FYNNEI. The CDR3 runs 15 residues. V lost 7 bases to trimming and J lost 4 bases, with 18 bases between them. The CDR3 sequence is CASTRSGRYADTQYF. CDR3 nucleotide sequence: TGTGCCAGCACACGGTCGGGGAGGTATGCAGATACGCAGTATTTT.

The gene calls are TRBV27 and TRBJ1-6; unclear D gene. V was pared by 6 bases and J by 4 bases, with 13 bases between. Per the germline V gene, CDR1 is MNHEY and CDR2 is SMNVEV (reference sequence). CDR3 length: 15 residues. This chain's CDR3 is CASSRGRSYNSPLHF. In DNA form, the CDR3 reads TGTGCCAGCAGCCGTGGAAGGAGTTATAATTCACCCCTCCACTTT.

The J gene is TRBJ2-1, the V gene TRBV27; possibly TRBD2 for D (6 bases). CDR1 is MNHEY and CDR2 is SMNVEV in the germline V gene (reference sequence). Between the trimmed V and J ends, which lost 4 bases and 12 bases, there was a span of 10 bases. There are 11 residues in the CDR3. The CDR3 spells CASSWAGRQFF. CDR3 nucleotide sequence: TGTGCCAGCAGTTGGGCGGGACGGCAGTTCTTC.

The chain couples TRBV3-1 (or the pseudogene TRBV3-2) to TRBJ2-5; D unclear. The germline CDR1 and CDR2 sequences are LGHDT and YNNKEL (reference sequence). V lost 8 bases to trimming and J lost 4 bases, with 14 bases between them. The CDR3 has 13 amino acids. CDR3 in DNA: TGTGCCAGCTCGGATGGGGTGCGAGAGACCCAGTACTTC. Protein sequence: CASSDGVRETQYF.